These T cell receptor beta chains were read from a single sample in a study of CD8+CD57+ T cells in acquired aplastic anemia. TCRdb ran MiXCR on the reads and lists one entry per CDR3 protein. The data contain some 150,000 distinct CDR3 sequences, 71% of them seen just once; the ten biggest clones take up 40% to 55%. The sequencing sample was made of sorted CD4+, CD8+, or CD8+CD57+ T cells (not recorded which) from PBMCs. Every receptor here comes from a human donor with aplastic anemia. The CDR3 runs from the conserved cysteine through the conserved F or W. Each record gives: D gene, J gene, clone size, V gene, CDR3 protein, CDR3 DNA. D genes are given only for firm matches. A row's size may be missing; if present it is once, few, many or a size class.

d_call: TRBD1; j_call: TRBJ1-4; clone_size: once; v_call: TRBV7-9; cdr3_aa: CASSLTGLGEKLFF; cdr3_nt: TGTGCCAGCAGCTTGACAGGGCTTGGGGAAAAACTGTTTTTT
d_call: NA; j_call: TRBJ2-1; clone_size: NA; v_call: TRBV5-1; cdr3_aa: CASSPGGVLNEQFF; cdr3_nt: TGCGCCAGCAGCCCTGGGGGAGTGCTAAATGAGCAGTTCTTC
d_call: TRBD1; j_call: TRBJ2-3; clone_size: NA; v_call: TRBV4-2; cdr3_aa: CASSQPPGQGFPDTQYF; cdr3_nt: TGTGCCAGCAGCCAACCTCCGGGACAGGGGTTCCCAGATACGCAGTATTTT
d_call: NA; j_call: TRBJ1-5; clone_size: NA; v_call: TRBV2; cdr3_aa: CASSTLTGYEQPQHF; cdr3_nt: TGTGCCAGCAGCACCTTGACAGGTTATGAACAGCCCCAGCATTTT
d_call: TRBD1; j_call: TRBJ1-2; clone_size: once; v_call: TRBV7-2; cdr3_aa: CASSRDRVGYTF; cdr3_nt: TGTGCCAGCAGCAGGGACAGGGTCGGCTACACCTTC
d_call: NA; j_call: TRBJ1-2; clone_size: NA; v_call: TRBV29-1; cdr3_aa: CSVDGREGYGYTF; cdr3_nt: TGCAGCGTTGACGGCAGGGAAGGCTATGGCTACACCTTC
d_call: TRBD1; j_call: TRBJ1-6; clone_size: NA; v_call: TRBV10-1; cdr3_aa: CASSGTGGGGISPLHF; cdr3_nt: TGCGCCAGCAGTGGCACAGGGGGCGGGGGGATTTCACCCCTCCACTTT
d_call: NA; j_call: TRBJ1-1; clone_size: many; v_call: TRBV5-1; cdr3_aa: CASSLDPGQTEAFF; cdr3_nt: TGCGCCAGCAGCTTGGATCCGGGACAAACTGAAGCTTTCTTT
d_call: NA; j_call: TRBJ2-2; clone_size: NA; v_call: TRBV7-3; cdr3_aa: CASSYPTGELFF; cdr3_nt: TGTGCCAGCAGCTATCCCACCGGGGAGCTGTTTTTT
d_call: NA; j_call: TRBJ2-2; clone_size: many; v_call: TRBV9; cdr3_aa: CASSVRDEIYRWSAGELFF; cdr3_nt: TGTGCCAGCAGCGTACGGGATGAAATATACAGGTGGTCCGCCGGGGAGCTGTTTTTT
d_call: NA; j_call: TRBJ2-7; clone_size: few; v_call: TRBV7-9; cdr3_aa: CASSLQLYEQYF; cdr3_nt: TGTGCCAGCAGCTTACAACTCTACGAGCAGTACTTC
d_call: TRBD2; j_call: TRBJ2-3; clone_size: few; v_call: TRBV7-6; cdr3_aa: CASSSYSGGADTQYF; cdr3_nt: TGTGCCAGCAGCTCGTATAGCGGGGGCGCAGATACGCAGTATTTT
d_call: NA; j_call: TRBJ2-7; clone_size: NA; v_call: TRBV7-2; cdr3_aa: CASSSPRPKQYF; cdr3_nt: TGTGCCAGCAGCTCCCCCCGGCCTAAGCAGTACTTC